This record concerns one T cell receptor (beta chain) sequence. The data are from a study of blood T cell repertoires in COVID-19. For the study at large: Whether acute or convalescent, the COVID-19 samples came from the United States, Italy and Spain. From T cells, B-cell-depleted T cells, or PBMCs came the material, which was cDNA or gDNA.

Under the authors' procedure: The authors estimated nucleated cell counts from reference gene primer amplification. Clones were sequenced by immunoSEQ multiplex PCR, and TCRdb holds only the in-frame ones, with some missing. Clonal size and the V and J genes are those of that table, whereas D and trimming came from the DNA. The table lists around 180,000 clones, roughly 88% of them singletons. The CDR3 spans 12 residues. V was cut by 1 base and J by 9 bases, with 7 bases left in between. The V gene's germline CDR1 is SNHLY and CDR2 FYNNEI. The sample consisted of peripheral blood. The sequence was obtained from a woman aged 30 to 39 with acute or convalescent COVID-19. The chain links TRBV2 to TRBJ2-1; no clear D. The CDR3 coding sequence is TGTGCCAGCAGTGAAGGGTTCAGTGAGCAGTTCTTC. Amino acid sequence: CASSEGFSEQFF.